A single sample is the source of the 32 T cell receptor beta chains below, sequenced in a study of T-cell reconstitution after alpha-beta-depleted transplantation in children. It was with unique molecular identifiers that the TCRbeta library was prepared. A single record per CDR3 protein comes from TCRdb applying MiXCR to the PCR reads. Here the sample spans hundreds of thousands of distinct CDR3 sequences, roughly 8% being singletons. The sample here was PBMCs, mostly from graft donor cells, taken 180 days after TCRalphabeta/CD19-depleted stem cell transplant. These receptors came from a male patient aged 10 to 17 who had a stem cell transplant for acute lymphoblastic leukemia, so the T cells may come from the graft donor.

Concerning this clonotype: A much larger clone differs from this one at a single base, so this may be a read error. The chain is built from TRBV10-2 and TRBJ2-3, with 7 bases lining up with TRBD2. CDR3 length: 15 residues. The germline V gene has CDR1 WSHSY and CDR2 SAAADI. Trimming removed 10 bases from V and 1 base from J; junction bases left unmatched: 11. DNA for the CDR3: TGCGCCATCATGCTTGAGGGAGGGGGCACAGATACGCAGTATTTT. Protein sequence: CAIMLEGGGTDTQYF.

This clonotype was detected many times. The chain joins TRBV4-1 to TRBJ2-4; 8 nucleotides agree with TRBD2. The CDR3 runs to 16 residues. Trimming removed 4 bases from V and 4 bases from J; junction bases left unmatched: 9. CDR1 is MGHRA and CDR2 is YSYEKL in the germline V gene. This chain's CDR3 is CASSPRPASGKNIQYF. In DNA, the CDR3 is TGCGCCAGCAGCCCTCGTCCCGCTAGCGGGAAAAACATTCAGTACTTC.

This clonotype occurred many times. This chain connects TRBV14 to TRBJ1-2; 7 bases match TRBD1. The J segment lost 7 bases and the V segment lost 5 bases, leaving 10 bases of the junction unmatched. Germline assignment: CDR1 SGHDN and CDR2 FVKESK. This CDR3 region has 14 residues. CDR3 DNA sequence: TGTGCCAGCAGCAACAGGGGTCTGGTTGGTGGCTACACCTTC. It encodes CASSNRGLVGGYTF. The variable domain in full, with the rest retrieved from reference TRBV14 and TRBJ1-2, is EAGVTQFPSHSVIEKGQTVTLRCDPISGHDNLYWYRRVMGKEIKFLLHFVKESKQDESGMPNNRFLAERTGGTYSTLKVQPAELEDSGVYFCASSNRGLVGGYTFGSGTRLTVV.

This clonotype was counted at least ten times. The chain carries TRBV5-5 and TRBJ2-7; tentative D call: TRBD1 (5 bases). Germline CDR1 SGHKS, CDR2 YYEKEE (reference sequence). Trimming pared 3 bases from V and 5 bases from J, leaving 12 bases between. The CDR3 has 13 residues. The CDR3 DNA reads TGTGCCAGCAGCTCCAGGGTGGTGGACGAGCAGTACTTC. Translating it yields CASSSRVVDEQYF. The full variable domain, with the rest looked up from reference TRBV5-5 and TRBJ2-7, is DAGVTQSPTHLIKTRGQQVTLRCSPISGHKSVSWYQQVLGQGPQFIFQYYEKEERGRGNFPDRFSARQFPNYSSELNVNALLLGDSALYLCASSSRVVDEQYFGPGTRLTVT.

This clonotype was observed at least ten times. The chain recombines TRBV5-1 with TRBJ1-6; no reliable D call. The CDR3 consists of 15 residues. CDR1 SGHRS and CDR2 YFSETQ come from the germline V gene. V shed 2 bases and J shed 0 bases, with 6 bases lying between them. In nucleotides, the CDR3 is TGCGCCAGCAGCTTCGGGAGCTCCTATAATTCACCCCTCCACTTT. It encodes CASSFGSSYNSPLHF.

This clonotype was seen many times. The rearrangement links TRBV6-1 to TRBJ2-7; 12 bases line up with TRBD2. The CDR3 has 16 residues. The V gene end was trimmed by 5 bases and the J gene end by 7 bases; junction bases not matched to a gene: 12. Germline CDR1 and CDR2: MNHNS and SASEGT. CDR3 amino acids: CASSKDRLAGVIEQYF. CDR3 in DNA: TGTGCCAGCAGTAAGGACCGACTAGCGGGAGTTATAGAGCAGTACTTC.

The CDR3 protein is CASSLSRDRPPQYF. CDR3 bases: TGTGCCAGCAGCCTTTCCCGGGACAGGCCCCCTCAGTACTTC. This chain uses TRBV7-9 with TRBJ2-7, with 8 positions matching TRBD1. V shed 5 bases and J 10 bases; nucleotides not matched to a gene: 13. CDR1 SEHNR and CDR2 FQNEAQ come from the germline V gene (reference sequence). The CDR3 is made up of 14 amino acids.

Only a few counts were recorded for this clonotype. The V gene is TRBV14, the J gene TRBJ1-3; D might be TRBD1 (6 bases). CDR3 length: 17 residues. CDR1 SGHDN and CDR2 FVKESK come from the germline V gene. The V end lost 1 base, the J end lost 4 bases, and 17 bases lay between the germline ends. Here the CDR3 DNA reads TGTGCCAGCAGCCAAGGGCTAATGGGGGCTCTCGGAAACACCATATATTTT. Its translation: CASSQGLMGALGNTIYF.

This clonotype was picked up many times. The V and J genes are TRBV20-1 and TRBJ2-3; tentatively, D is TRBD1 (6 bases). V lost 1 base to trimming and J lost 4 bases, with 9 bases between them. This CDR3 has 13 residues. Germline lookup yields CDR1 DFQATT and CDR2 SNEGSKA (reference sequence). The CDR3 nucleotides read TGCAGTGCTAGAGGTCCAGGGGCAGATACGCAGTATTTT. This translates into CSARGPGADTQYF.

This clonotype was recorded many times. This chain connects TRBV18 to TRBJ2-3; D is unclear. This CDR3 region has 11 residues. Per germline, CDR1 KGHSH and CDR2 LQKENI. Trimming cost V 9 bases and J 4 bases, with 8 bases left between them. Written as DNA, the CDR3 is TGTGCCAGTTCCAACGCAGATACGCAGTATTTT. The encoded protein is CASSNADTQYF.

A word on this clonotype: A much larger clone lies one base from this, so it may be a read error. The CDR3 nucleotides are TGTGCCAGCCGTTACCGAAGGGGGACCCAGTACTTC. This codes for CASRYRRGTQYF. The rearrangement joins TRBV6-5 to TRBJ2-5, with D perhaps TRBD1 (5 bases). The CDR3 extends over 12 amino acids. Germline V gene data show CDR1 as MNHEY and CDR2 as SVGAGI.

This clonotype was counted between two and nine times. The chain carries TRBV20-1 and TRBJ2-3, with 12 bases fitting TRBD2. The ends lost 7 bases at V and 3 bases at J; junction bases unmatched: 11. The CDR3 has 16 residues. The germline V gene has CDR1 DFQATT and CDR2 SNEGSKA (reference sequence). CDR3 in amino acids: CSVTLAGGLMTDTQYF. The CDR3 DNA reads TGCAGTGTAACTCTAGCGGGGGGGCTTATGACAGATACGCAGTATTTT.

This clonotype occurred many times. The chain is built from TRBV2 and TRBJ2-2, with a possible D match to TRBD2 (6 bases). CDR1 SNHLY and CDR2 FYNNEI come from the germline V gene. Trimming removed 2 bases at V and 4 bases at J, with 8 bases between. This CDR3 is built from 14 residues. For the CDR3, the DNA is TGTGCCAGCAGTGAACAGGGAGGCACCGGGGAGCTGTTTTTT. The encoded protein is CASSEQGGTGELFF.

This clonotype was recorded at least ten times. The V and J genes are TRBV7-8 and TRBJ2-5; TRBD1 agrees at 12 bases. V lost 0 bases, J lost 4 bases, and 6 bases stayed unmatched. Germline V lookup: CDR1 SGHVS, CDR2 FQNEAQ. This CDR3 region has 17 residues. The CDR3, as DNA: TGTGCCAGCAGCTTAGCGGGGACAGGGGGCTGGGGAGAGACCCAGTACTTC. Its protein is CASSLAGTGGWGETQYF. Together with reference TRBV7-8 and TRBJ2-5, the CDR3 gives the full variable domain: GAGVSQSPRYKVAKRGQDVALRCDPISGHVSLFWYQQALGQGPEFLTYFQNEAQLDKSGLPSDRFFAERPEGSVSTLKIQRTQQEDSAVYLCASSLAGTGGWGETQYFGPGTRLLVL.

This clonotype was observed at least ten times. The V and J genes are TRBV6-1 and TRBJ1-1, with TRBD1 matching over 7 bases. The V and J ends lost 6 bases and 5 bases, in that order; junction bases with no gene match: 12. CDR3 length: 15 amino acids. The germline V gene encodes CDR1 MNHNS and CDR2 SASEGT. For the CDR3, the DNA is TGTGCCAGCAGGACAAAAGGGGGCGCGGGGACTGAAGCTTTCTTT. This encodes CASRTKGGAGTEAFF.

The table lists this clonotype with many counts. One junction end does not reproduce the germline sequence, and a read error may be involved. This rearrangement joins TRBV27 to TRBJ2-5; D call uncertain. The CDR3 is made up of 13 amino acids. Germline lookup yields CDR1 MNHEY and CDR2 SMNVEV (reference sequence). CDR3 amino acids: CPSKLWADETQYF. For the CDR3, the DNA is TGTCCCAGCAAGCTTTGGGCGGACGAGACCCAGTACTTC.

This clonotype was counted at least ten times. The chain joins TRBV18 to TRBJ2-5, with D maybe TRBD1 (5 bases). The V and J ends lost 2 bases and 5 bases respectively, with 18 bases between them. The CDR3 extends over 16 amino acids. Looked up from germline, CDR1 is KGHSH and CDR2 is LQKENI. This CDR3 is CASSPIRGTVRETQYF. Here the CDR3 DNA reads TGTGCCAGCTCACCAATAAGGGGTACCGTTCGGGAGACCCAGTACTTC.

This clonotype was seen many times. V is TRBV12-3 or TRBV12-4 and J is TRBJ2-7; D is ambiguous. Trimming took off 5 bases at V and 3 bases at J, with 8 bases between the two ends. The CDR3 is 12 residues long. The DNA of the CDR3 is TGTGCCAGCAGTCCACCGGGCTACGAGCAGTACTTC. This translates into CASSPPGYEQYF.

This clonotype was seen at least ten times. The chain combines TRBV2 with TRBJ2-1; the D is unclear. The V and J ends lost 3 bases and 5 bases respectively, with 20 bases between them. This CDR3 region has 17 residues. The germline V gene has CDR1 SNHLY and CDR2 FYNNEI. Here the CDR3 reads CASSDSGPYRAHNEQFF. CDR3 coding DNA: TGTGCCAGCAGTGACAGTGGTCCTTATCGGGCCCACAATGAGCAGTTCTTC.

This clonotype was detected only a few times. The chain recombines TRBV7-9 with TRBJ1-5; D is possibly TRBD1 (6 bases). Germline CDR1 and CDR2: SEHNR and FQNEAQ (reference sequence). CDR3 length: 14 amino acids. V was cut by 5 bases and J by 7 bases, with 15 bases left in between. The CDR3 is CASSRGGGRQPQHF. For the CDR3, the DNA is TGTGCCAGCAGCCGAGGAGGGGGGAGACAGCCCCAGCATTTT.

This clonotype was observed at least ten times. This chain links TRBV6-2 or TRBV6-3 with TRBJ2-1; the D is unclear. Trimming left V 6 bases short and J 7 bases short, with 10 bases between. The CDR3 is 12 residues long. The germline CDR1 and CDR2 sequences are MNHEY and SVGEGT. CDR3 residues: CASSLTRNEQFF. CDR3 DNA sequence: TGTGCCAGCAGCTTAACCCGGAATGAGCAGTTCTTC.

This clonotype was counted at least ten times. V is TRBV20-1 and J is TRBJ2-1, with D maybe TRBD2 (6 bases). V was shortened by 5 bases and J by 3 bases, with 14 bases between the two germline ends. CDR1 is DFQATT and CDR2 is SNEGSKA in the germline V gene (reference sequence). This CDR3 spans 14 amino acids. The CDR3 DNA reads TGCAGTGCTGTTACGGGACTCTTCTACAATGAGCAGTTCTTC. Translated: CSAVTGLFYNEQFF.

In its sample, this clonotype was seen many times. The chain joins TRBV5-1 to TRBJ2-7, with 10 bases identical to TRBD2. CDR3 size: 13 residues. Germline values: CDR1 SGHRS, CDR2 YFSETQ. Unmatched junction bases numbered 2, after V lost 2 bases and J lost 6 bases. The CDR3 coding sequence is TGCGCCAGCAGCTTACTAGCGGGACCCGAGCAGTACTTC. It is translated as CASSLLAGPEQYF.

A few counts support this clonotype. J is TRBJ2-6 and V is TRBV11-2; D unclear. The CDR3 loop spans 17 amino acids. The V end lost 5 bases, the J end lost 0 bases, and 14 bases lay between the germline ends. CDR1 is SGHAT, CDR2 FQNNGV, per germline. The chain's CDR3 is CASSRLLGFSGANVLTF. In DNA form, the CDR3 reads TGTGCCAGCAGCCGACTCTTGGGGTTCTCTGGGGCCAACGTCCTGACTTTC.

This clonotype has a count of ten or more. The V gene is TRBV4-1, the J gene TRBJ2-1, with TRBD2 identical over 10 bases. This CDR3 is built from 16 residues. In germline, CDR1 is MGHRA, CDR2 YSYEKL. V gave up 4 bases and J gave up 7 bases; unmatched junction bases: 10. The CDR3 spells CASSPFLAGVRNEQFF. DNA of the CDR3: TGCGCCAGCAGCCCCTTTCTAGCGGGAGTCCGAAATGAGCAGTTCTTC.

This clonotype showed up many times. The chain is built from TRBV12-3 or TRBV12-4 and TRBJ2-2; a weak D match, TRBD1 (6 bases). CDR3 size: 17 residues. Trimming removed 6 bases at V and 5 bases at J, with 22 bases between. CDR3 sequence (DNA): TGTGCCAGCAGCGCCCCGAACAGGGCTTCGAGGACCGGGGAGCTGTTTTTT. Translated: CASSAPNRASRTGELFF.

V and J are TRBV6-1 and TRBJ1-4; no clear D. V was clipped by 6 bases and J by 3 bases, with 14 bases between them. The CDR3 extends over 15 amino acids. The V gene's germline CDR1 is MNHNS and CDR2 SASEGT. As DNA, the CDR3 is TGTGCCAGCAGACCTCTCGGGGTGGCTAATGAAAAACTGTTTTTT. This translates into CASRPLGVANEKLFF.

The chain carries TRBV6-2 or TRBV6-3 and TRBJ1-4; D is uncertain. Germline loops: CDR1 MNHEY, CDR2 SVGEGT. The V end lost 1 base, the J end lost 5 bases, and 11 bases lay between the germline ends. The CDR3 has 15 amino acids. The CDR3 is CASSYWVRMNEKLFF. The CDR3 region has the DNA TGTGCCAGCAGTTACTGGGTCCGGATGAATGAAAAACTGTTTTTT.

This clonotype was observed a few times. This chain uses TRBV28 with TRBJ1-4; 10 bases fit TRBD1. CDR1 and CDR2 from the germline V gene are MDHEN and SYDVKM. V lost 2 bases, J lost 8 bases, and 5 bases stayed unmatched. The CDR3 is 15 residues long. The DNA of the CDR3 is TGTGCCAGCAGTTTACGGGACAGGGGAAGAGAAAAACTGTTTTTT. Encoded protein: CASSLRDRGREKLFF.

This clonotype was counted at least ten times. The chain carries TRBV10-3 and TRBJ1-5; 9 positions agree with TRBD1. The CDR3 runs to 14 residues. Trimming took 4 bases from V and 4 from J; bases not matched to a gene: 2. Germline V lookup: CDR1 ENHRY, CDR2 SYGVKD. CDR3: CAISVGTGNQPQHF. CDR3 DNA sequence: TGTGCCATCAGTGTCGGGACAGGGAATCAGCCCCAGCATTTT.

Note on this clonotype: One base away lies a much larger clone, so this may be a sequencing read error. CDR3 bases: TGCGCCAGCAGCTACCTAGGCGCCGGTGAGCAGTTCTTC. The encoded protein is CASSYLGAGEQFF. The chain uses TRBV5-1 and TRBJ2-1; D gene ambiguous. The CDR3 covers 13 residues. Germline V gives CDR1 SGHRS, CDR2 YFSETQ. V was cut by 3 bases and J by 9 bases, with 13 bases left in between.

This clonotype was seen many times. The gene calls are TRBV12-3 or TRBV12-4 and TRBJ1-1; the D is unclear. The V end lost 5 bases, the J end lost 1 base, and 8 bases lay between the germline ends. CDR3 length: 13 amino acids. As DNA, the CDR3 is TGTGCCAGCAGTCCCTTCCCGAACACTGAAGCTTTCTTT. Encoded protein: CASSPFPNTEAFF.